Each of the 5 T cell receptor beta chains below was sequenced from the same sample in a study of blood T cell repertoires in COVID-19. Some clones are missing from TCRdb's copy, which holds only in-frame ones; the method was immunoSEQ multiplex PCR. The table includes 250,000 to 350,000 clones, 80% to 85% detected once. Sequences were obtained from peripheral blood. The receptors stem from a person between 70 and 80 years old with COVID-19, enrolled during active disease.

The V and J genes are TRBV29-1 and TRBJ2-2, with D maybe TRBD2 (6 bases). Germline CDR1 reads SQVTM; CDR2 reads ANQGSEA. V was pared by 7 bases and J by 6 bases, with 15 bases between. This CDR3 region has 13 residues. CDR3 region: CSGKGREAGELFF. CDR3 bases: TGCAGCGGGAAGGGCAGGGAGGCCGGGGAGCTGTTTTTT.

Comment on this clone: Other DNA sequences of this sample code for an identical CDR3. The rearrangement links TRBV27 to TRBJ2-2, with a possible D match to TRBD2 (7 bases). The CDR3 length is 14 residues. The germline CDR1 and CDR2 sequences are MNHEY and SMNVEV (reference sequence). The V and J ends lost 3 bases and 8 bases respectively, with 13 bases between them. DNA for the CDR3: TGTGCCAGCAGTTTGAGTCGGGGGGCGGGGGAGCTGTTTTTT. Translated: CASSLSRGAGELFF.

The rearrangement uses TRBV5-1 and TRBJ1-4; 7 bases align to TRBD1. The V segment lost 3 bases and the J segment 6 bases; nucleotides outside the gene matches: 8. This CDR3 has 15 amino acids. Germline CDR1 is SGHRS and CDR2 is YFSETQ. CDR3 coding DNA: TGCGCCAGCAGCTCGTCCGGGACAGACTATGAAAAACTGTTTTTT. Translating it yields CASSSSGTDYEKLFF.

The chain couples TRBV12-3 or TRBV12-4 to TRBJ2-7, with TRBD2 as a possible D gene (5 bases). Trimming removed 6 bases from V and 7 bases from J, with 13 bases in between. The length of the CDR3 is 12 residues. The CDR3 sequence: CASRGASGEQYF. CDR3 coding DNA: TGTGCCAGCAGGGGTGCCTCGGGGGAGCAGTACTTC.

This CDR3 is CASSLTGDNEQFF. The CDR3 DNA follows: TGTGCCAGCAGTTTAACAGGGGACAATGAGCAGTTCTTC. V is TRBV6-2 or TRBV6-3 and J is TRBJ2-1, with TRBD1 identical over 7 bases. The CDR3 consists of 13 residues. The germline V gene encodes CDR1 MNHEY and CDR2 SVGEGT. Germline trimming cut 4 bases from V and 5 bases from J; bases unmatched to any gene: 2.